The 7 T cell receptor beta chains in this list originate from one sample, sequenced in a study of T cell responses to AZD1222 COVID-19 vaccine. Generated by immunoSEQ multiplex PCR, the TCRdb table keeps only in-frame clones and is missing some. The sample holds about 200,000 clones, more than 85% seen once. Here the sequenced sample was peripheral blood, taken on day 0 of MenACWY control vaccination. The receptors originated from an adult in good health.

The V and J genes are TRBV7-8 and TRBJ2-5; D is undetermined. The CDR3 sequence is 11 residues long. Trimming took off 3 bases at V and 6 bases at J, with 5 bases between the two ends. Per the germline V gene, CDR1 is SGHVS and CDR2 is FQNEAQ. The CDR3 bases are TGTGCCAGCAGCTTCGTACAGACCCAGTACTTC. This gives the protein CASSFVQTQYF.

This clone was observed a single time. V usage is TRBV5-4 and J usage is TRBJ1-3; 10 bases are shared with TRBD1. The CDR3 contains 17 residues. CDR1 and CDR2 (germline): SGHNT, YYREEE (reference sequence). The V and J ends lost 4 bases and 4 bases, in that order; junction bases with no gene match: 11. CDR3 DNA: TGTGCCAGCAGCCGGCCCCGACAGGGGGCTGGCGGAAACACCATATATTTT. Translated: CASSRPRQGAGGNTIYF.

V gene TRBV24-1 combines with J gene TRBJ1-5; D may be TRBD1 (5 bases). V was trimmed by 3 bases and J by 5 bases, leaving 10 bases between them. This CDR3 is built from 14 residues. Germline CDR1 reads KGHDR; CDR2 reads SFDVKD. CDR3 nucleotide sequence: TGTGCCACCAGTGATGCAAGGGGTGATCAGCCCCAGCATTTT. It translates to CATSDARGDQPQHF.

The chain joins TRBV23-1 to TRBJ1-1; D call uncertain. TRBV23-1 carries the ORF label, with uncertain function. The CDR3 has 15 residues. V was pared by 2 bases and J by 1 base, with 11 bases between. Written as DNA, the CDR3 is TGCGCCAGCAGTCAACCCCCGGAGCGGAACACTGAAGCTTTCTTT. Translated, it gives CASSQPPERNTEAFF.

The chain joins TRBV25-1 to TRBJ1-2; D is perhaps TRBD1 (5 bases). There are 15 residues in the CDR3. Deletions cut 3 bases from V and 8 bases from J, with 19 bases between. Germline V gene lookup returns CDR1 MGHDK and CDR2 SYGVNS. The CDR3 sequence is CASSDIRGGIHGYTF. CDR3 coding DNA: TGTGCCAGCAGTGATATACGGGGGGGGATACACGGCTACACCTTC.

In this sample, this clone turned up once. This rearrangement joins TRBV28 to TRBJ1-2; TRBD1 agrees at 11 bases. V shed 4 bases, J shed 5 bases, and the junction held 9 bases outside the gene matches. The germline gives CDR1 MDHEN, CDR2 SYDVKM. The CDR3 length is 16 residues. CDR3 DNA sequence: TGTGCCAGCAGTTCGGGGACAGGGGGGACAGGGTATGGCTACACCTTC. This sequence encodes CASSSGTGGTGYGYTF.

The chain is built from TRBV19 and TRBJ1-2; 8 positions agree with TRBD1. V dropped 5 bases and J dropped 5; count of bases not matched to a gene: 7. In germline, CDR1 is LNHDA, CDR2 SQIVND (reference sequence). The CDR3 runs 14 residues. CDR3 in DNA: TGTGCCAGTAGTGGACAGGGTAGTGTGTATGGCTACACCTTC. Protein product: CASSGQGSVYGYTF.